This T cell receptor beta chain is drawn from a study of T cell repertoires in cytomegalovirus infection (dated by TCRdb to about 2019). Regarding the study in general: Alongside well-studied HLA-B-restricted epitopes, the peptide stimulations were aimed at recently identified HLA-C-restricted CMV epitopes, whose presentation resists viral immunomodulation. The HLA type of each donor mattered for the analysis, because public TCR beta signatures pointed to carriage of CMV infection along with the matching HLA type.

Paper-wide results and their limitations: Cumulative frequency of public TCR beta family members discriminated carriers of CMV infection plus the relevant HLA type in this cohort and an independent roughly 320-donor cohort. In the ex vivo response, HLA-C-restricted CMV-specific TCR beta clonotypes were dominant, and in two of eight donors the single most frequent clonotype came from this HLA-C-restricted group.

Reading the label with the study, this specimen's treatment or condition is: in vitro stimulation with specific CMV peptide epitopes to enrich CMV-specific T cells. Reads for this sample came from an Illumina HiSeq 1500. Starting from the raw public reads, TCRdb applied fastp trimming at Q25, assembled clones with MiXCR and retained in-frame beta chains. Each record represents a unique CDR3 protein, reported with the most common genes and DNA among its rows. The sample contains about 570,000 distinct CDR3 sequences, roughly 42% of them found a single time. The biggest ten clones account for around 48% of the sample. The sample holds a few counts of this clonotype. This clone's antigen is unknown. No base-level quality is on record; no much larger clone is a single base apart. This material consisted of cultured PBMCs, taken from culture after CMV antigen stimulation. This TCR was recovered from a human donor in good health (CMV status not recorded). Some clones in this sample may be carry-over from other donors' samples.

The nucleotide sequence is given as TGTGCCAGCAGCCCCCGTAGGATGCGGGCGGGAATGAACACAGATACGCAGTATTTT. Its translation reads: CASSPRRMRAGMNTDTQYF. The sequence is built from TRBV7-9 and TRBJ2-3, with TRBD2 tentatively as D gene (6 bases match). V is shortened by 5 bases, J by 2 bases, and the region joining them spans 26 bases. Sequences SEHNR (CDR1) and FQNEAQ (CDR2) are obtained from the germline V gene (reference sequence). The CDR3 sequence holds 19 residues, the cysteine and phenylalanine included. The kept DNA is CDR3 alone, 57 bases in frame from the first base.